One sample yielded the 22 T cell receptor beta chains listed below, sequenced in a study of cytomegalovirus exposure and HLA in healthy donors. PCR involved 60 Vbeta and 13 Jbeta primers. Generated by immunoSEQ multiplex PCR, the TCRdb table keeps only in-frame clones and is missing some. The sample shows some 97,000 clones, approximately 72% of them seen only once. Material: PBMCs. The receptors were sampled from a male donor in good health and CMV-seropositive.

The chain carries TRBV29-1 and TRBJ1-2; 7 nucleotides match TRBD1. The germline CDR1 and CDR2 sequences are SQVTM and ANQGSEA. The CDR3 is 12 residues long. The V segment lost 4 bases and the J segment 5 bases; nucleotides outside the gene matches: 4. The CDR3 is CSVGDSRYGYTF. The DNA of the CDR3 is TGCAGCGTTGGGGACAGTCGATATGGCTACACCTTC.

The CDR3 DNA reads as TGTGCCAGCAGCCCCTACCCCGGGGAAGCCTACGAGCAGTACTTC. Residues: CASSPYPGEAYEQYF. The chain is built from TRBV9 and TRBJ2-7; weak D call: TRBD2 (5 bases). Germline CDR1 SGDLS, CDR2 YYNGEE. The CDR3 has 15 amino acids. V lost 4 bases to trimming and J lost 2 bases, with 16 bases between them.

V is TRBV4-1 and J is TRBJ2-1; D is unresolved. V shed 5 bases and J shed 10 bases, with 9 bases lying between them. This CDR3 spans 11 amino acids. Germline V gene lookup returns CDR1 MGHRA and CDR2 YSYEKL. In DNA, the CDR3 is TGCGCCAGCAGCGGCGTGCGGGAGCAGTTCTTC. As protein: CASSGVREQFF.

V usage is TRBV30 and J usage is TRBJ1-3; the D is unclear. CDR1 and CDR2 (germline): GTSNPN, SVGIG (reference sequence). CDR3 size: 14 residues. Deletions cut 4 bases from V and 0 bases from J, with 10 bases between. The CDR3 region is CAWTYSYSGNTIYF. The DNA for the CDR3 is TGTGCCTGGACATACTCGTACTCTGGAAACACCATATATTTT.

The chain combines TRBV6-5 with TRBJ2-1, with D possibly TRBD2 on 6 matching bases. Deletions cut 0 bases from V and 7 bases from J, with 10 bases between. This CDR3 is 14 amino acids long. Germline lookup yields CDR1 MNHEY and CDR2 SVGAGI. The CDR3 protein is CASSYSRRGNEQFF. CDR3 nucleotide sequence: TGTGCCAGCAGTTACTCACGGCGGGGTAATGAGCAGTTCTTC.

The chain recombines TRBV6-6 with TRBJ1-4, with TRBD1 matching 8 bases. The V gene's germline CDR1 is MNHNY and CDR2 SVGAGI (reference sequence). J gave up 7 bases and V 4 bases, and 5 bases lay outside the gene matches. This CDR3 is 14 amino acids long. CDR3 nucleotide sequence: TGTGCCAGCAGTTCCAGGACAGGGTTTGAAAAACTGTTTTTT. Amino acid sequence: CASSSRTGFEKLFF.

The rearrangement uses TRBV5-1 and TRBJ2-1; 12 positions match TRBD1. Germline V lookup: CDR1 SGHRS, CDR2 YFSETQ. Trimming removed 4 bases from V and 9 bases from J; junction bases left unmatched: 8. This CDR3 contains 15 residues. Here the CDR3 DNA reads TGCGCCAGCAGCCCGGGACAGGGGGCCGTACTTGAGCAGTTCTTC. As protein: CASSPGQGAVLEQFF.

The rearrangement uses TRBV11-3 and TRBJ1-1; 7 bases map to TRBD1. The germline V gene encodes CDR1 SGHNT and CDR2 YENEEA. This CDR3 region has 13 residues. Trimming cost V 1 base and J 4 bases; bases outside gene matches: 0. The CDR3, as DNA: TGTGCCAGCAGCTTAGCAGGGGGCACTGAAGCTTTCTTT. Amino acids: CASSLAGGTEAFF.

This rearrangement joins TRBV29-1 to TRBJ1-1; possibly TRBD1 for D (5 bases). CDR3 length equals 14 residues. V was clipped by 1 base and J by 2 bases, with 11 bases between them. Germline V lookup: CDR1 SQVTM, CDR2 ANQGSEA. The DNA for the CDR3 is TGCAGCGTTGAAGTCGGCCAGGGAAACACTGAAGCTTTCTTT. Translating gives CSVEVGQGNTEAFF. Complete variable domain (other parts from reference TRBV29-1 and TRBJ1-1): SAVISQKPSRDICQRGTSLTIQCQVDSQVTMMFWYRQQPGQSLTLIATANQGSEATYESGFVIDKFPISRPNLTFSTLTVSNMSPEDSSIYLCSVEVGQGNTEAFFGQGTRLTVV.

The chain has TRBV2 and TRBJ1-2; 8 bases are a match to TRBD1. The V gene end was trimmed by 2 bases and the J gene end by 7 bases; junction bases not matched to a gene: 6. This CDR3 comprises 14 residues. Germline values: CDR1 SNHLY, CDR2 FYNNEI. CDR3 in amino acids: CASSESDRVGGYTF. In DNA form, the CDR3 reads TGTGCCAGCAGTGAATCGGACAGGGTGGGTGGCTACACCTTC.

The chain combines TRBV29-1 with TRBJ2-2, with D perhaps matching TRBD2 (7 bases). The CDR3 covers 14 residues. V was trimmed by 7 bases and J by 5 bases, leaving 17 bases between them. CDR1 is SQVTM, CDR2 ANQGSEA, per germline. The CDR3 DNA is TGCAGCGGTAAACGGGGGGCTGGTACCGGGGAGCTGTTTTTT. Translated, it gives CSGKRGAGTGELFF.

This chain uses TRBV5-4 with TRBJ2-5; D is possibly TRBD1 (5 bases). Trimming cost V 4 bases and J 5 bases, with 12 bases left between them. The CDR3 has 13 residues. Germline assignment: CDR1 SGHNT and CDR2 YYREEE (reference sequence). The CDR3 DNA follows: TGTGCCAGCAGCCCCGGGCCAGGGGAGACCCAGTACTTC. Protein sequence: CASSPGPGETQYF.

V and J are TRBV6-1 and TRBJ2-5; TRBD1 might be the D (5 bases). Per germline, CDR1 MNHNS and CDR2 SASEGT. Deletions cut 6 bases from V and 4 bases from J, with 18 bases between. This CDR3 has 15 residues. This CDR3 is CASSGIGSGAETQYF. The CDR3 region has the DNA TGTGCCAGCAGCGGAATAGGGTCTGGGGCAGAGACCCAGTACTTC.

A single count supports this clone. V usage is TRBV11-2 and J usage is TRBJ2-7; D is perhaps TRBD1 (6 bases). Germline-derived CDR1 and CDR2 are SGHAT and FQNNGV. Between the trimmed V and J ends, which lost 6 bases and 6 bases, there was a span of 18 bases. The CDR3 is 14 amino acids. This chain's CDR3 is CASSSQGSLVEQYF. CDR3 in DNA: TGTGCCAGCAGTTCACAGGGTTCTCTGGTCGAGCAGTACTTC.

The J gene is TRBJ1-5, the V gene TRBV28; TRBD1 matches 10 bases. Germline values: CDR1 MDHEN, CDR2 SYDVKM. V trimming: 5 bases; J trimming: 7 bases; junction bases outside the gene matches: 5. This CDR3 comprises 14 residues. The CDR3 DNA follows: TGTGCCAGCAGTAGACAGGGGGCTTGGCAGCCCCAGCATTTT. It translates to CASSRQGAWQPQHF.

The J gene is TRBJ2-1, the V gene TRBV7-8, with D perhaps matching TRBD2 (7 bases). V dropped 5 bases and J dropped 0 bases, with 14 bases sitting between them. This CDR3 has 16 residues. Germline CDR1 reads SGHVS; CDR2 reads FQNEAQ. Here the CDR3 DNA reads TGTGCCAGCAGCCCCGGGGGGCTAAGCTCCTACAATGAGCAGTTCTTC. Translation gives CASSPGGLSSYNEQFF. Supplemented by reference TRBV7-8 and TRBJ2-1, the full variable domain reads GAGVSQSPRYKVAKRGQDVALRCDPISGHVSLFWYQQALGQGPEFLTYFQNEAQLDKSGLPSDRFFAERPEGSVSTLKIQRTQQEDSAVYLCASSPGGLSSYNEQFFGPGTRLTVL.

There are a few counts of this clone. This rearrangement joins TRBV19 to TRBJ1-1; D perhaps matches TRBD1 (5 bases). CDR1 is LNHDA and CDR2 is SQIVND in the germline V gene (reference sequence). The V end lost 3 bases, the J end lost 5 bases, and 16 bases lay between the germline ends. This CDR3 comprises 15 residues. Here the CDR3 DNA reads TGTGCCAGTAGTATCAGCAGGGCTCTGGTTACTGAAGCTTTCTTT. It encodes CASSISRALVTEAFF.

V and J are TRBV29-1 and TRBJ2-6; D might be TRBD1 (6 bases). Germline V gives CDR1 SQVTM, CDR2 ANQGSEA. This CDR3 region has 16 residues. Trimming shortened V by 2 bases and J by 4 bases, and 15 bases separated the two germline ends. DNA of the CDR3: TGCAGCGTTGAATCCAGGGGCCCCGCGGGGGCCAACGTCCTGACTTTC. It encodes CSVESRGPAGANVLTF.

Here the CDR3 DNA reads TGTGCCAGCAGCCAACTCGGGGGGTGGGATCAGCCCCAGCATTTT. Its protein is CASSQLGGWDQPQHF. The V and J genes are TRBV7-9 and TRBJ1-5; weak D call: TRBD1 (5 bases). This CDR3 spans 15 amino acids. V lost 5 bases and J 5 bases, leaving 16 bases between the germline ends. CDR1 is SEHNR, CDR2 FQNEAQ, per germline (reference sequence).

This clone was recorded a few times. The V gene is TRBV6-1, the J gene TRBJ1-4; 7 nucleotides match TRBD1. The CDR3 has 15 residues. The trim removed 4 bases at V and 4 bases at J, leaving 6 bases unmatched. Germline-derived CDR1 and CDR2 are MNHNS and SASEGT. Here the CDR3 reads CASSGQGDYNEKLFF. The CDR3 DNA reads as TGTGCCAGCAGTGGTCAGGGGGATTATAATGAAAAACTGTTTTTT.

This sequence joins TRBV29-1 and TRBJ2-2, with a tentative D call TRBD1 (6 bases). The germline V gene has CDR1 SQVTM and CDR2 ANQGSEA. Deletions cut 7 bases from V and 4 bases from J, with 13 bases between. This CDR3 is 13 amino acids long. DNA for the CDR3: TGCAGCGGCACGACAGGAGGCACCGGGGAGCTGTTTTTT. Its translation: CSGTTGGTGELFF.

On this clone itself: The sample contains more than one DNA sequence encoding this CDR3. The V call is TRBV30, the J call TRBJ2-5; 7 bases fit TRBD1. The CDR3 has 13 amino acids. CDR1 is GTSNPN and CDR2 is SVGIG in the germline V gene (reference sequence). With V trimmed by 2 bases and J by 4 bases, 4 bases remained unmatched. In nucleotides, the CDR3 is TGTGCCTGGAGTACAGGGGTGGGAGAGACCCAGTACTTC. It is translated as CAWSTGVGETQYF.